The clone carrying this T cell receptor (beta chain) was picked up a small number of times. Time point noted: patch test 1, 2 weeks after DPC sensitization. Noted treatment: therapeutic diphenylcyclopropenone sensitization with weekly scalp DPC. This entry belongs to a study of human T cells and chemical hapten exposure. TCRdb passed the RACE reads through MiXCR, listing each CDR3 protein once. Of 80,000 to 100,000 distinct CDR3 sequences in the sample, 7% to 8% were seen once. CDR3 size: 15 residues. V shed 4 bases and J shed 3 bases, with 15 bases lying between them. CDR1 and CDR2 from the germline V gene are SGHVS and FNYEAQ.

The material sequenced was whole blood, taken in connection with sensitization to the hapten diphenylcyclopropenone (DPC). The receptor was isolated from a woman aged 25 to 39 with alopecia areata. Some clones in this sample may be carry-over from other donors' samples. This rearrangement joins TRBV7-6 to TRBJ2-5; D unclear. Here the CDR3 DNA reads TGTGCCAGCAGCTCCATGGGCTCTACTAAAGAGACCCAGTACTTC. Its protein is CASSSMGSTKETQYF.